A single sample is the source of the 2 T cell receptor beta chains below, sequenced in a study of T cell responses to AZD1222 COVID-19 vaccine. Only in-frame clones appear in the TCRdb table, and some are missing; sequencing was by immunoSEQ multiplex PCR. The sample holds about 93,000 clones, approximately 86% seen once. The sample in question was peripheral blood, obtained on day 0 of AZD1222 vaccination. The receptors originated from an adult in good health.

The chain joins TRBV30 to TRBJ2-1, with 13 bases fitting TRBD2. The V gene's germline CDR1 is GTSNPN and CDR2 SVGIG (reference sequence). The CDR3 loop spans 16 amino acids. V lost 8 bases, J lost 2 bases, and 9 bases stayed unmatched. CDR3 sequence: CAGTGTSGITYNEQFF. Written as DNA, the CDR3 is TGTGCCGGTACCGGGACTAGCGGGATCACCTACAATGAGCAGTTCTTC.

The V and J genes are TRBV2 and TRBJ2-3; the D gene is possibly TRBD2 (6 bases). Germline values: CDR1 SNHLY, CDR2 FYNNEI. The CDR3 has 15 amino acids. V was shortened by 4 bases and J by 2 bases, with 13 bases between the two germline ends. CDR3 DNA sequence: TGTGCCAGCAGTGTACCAGCGGGCAACACAGATACGCAGTATTTT. Translation gives CASSVPAGNTDTQYF.